This T cell receptor (beta chain) was sequenced in a study of blood T cell repertoires in COVID-19. The wider study: T cells, B-cell-depleted T cells, or PBMCs supplied cDNA or gDNA.

The V gene's germline CDR1 is LNHDA and CDR2 SQIVND (reference sequence). The CDR3 is 13 residues long. Trimming took 5 bases from V and 3 from J, leaving 11 bases between them. In the source study's methods: The assay estimated nucleated cells by amplifying reference gene primers. Sequenced by immunoSEQ multiplex PCR; TCRdb stores in-frame clones only, minus some. That table gives V, J and clone size, and the DNA gave D and trimming. The table lists over 300,000 clones, approximately 90% of them singletons, with 9.5% in the top ten. Ages ranged from about 18 to 89 years, with residence in fewer than 25 US areas. Participants' reported clinical history set cohort assignment.

This sequence was found in a woman aged 40 to 55 who had recovered from COVID-19. The chain employs TRBV19 and TRBJ2-7, with D perhaps TRBD2 (5 bases). The source material was PBMCs or T cells enriched from blood (not recorded which). CDR3 DNA: TGTGCCAGTAGTTTCTCGGGAAGCTACGAGCAGTACTTC. This codes for CASSFSGSYEQYF. The full variable domain, with the rest looked up from reference TRBV19 and TRBJ2-7, is DGGITQSPKYLFRKEGQNVTLSCEQNLNHDAMYWYRQDPGQGLRLIYYSQIVNDFQKGDIAEGYSVSREKKESFPLTVTSAQKNPTAFYLCASSFSGSYEQYFGPGTRLTVT.